This entry features one TCR beta chain sequence. Gene-specific TRAV and TRBV primers were used for first-strand cDNA, covering alpha and beta chains. TCR amplification ran approximately 20 PCR cycles using constant-region and V-primer adapter primers. Isolated mRNA was amplified by in vitro transcription. TCRdb passed the reads through MiXCR, listing each CDR3 protein once. The sample holds 15,000 to 20,000 distinct CDR3 sequences, less than 85% seen once. The data stem from a study of low-dose radiotherapy and immunotherapy resistance in tumors. Across the study: Every two weeks, cyclophosphamide 200 mg/m2 was infused one day before radiation plus immunotherapy. The study gave patients oral aspirin 300 mg daily for four cycles from cycle 1 day 1.

The CDR3 is 16 residues long. The junction had 5 bases not matched to a gene; V was cut back by 6 bases and J by 0 bases. The germline V gene encodes CDR1 MNHNY and CDR2 SVGAGI (reference sequence). The chain employs TRBV6-6 and TRBJ2-6, with 7 bases that match TRBD1. The receptor's source is a human donor with advanced metastatic prostate, ovarian, gallbladder or colorectal cancer (not recorded which). This table probably holds off-target reads from a library built for another chain. The CDR3 sequence: CASRTTGDSGANVLTF. DNA for the CDR3: TGTGCCAGCAGGACTACAGGGGACTCTGGGGCCAACGTCCTGACTTTC.